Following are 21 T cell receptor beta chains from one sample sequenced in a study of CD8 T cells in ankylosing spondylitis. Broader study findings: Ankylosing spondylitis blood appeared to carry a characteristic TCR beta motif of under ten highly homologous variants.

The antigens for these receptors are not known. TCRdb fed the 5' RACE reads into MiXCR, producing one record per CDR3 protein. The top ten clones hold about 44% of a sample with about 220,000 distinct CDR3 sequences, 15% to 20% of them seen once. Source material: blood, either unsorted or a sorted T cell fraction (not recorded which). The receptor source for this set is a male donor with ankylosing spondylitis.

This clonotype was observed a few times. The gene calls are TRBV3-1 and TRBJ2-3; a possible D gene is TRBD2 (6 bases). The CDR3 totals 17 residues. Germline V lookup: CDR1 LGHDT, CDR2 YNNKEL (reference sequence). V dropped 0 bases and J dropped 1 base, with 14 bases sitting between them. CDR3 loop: CASSQDSISGGTDTQYF. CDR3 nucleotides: TGTGCCAGCAGCCAAGATTCGATTAGCGGAGGCACAGATACGCAGTATTTT.

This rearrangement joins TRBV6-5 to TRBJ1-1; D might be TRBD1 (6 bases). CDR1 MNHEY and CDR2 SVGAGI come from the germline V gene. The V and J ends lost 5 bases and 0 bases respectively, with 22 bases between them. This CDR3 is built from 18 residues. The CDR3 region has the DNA TGTGCCAGCAGTCACCGGGAGGGGACACAGACTATGAACACTGAAGCTTTCTTT. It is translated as CASSHREGTQTMNTEAFF.

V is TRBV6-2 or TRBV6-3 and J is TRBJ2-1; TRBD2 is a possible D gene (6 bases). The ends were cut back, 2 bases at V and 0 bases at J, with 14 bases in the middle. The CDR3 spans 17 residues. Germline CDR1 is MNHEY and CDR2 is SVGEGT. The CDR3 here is CASSYPLSGASYNEQFF. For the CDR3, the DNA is TGTGCCAGCAGTTACCCACTTAGCGGAGCCTCCTACAATGAGCAGTTCTTC.

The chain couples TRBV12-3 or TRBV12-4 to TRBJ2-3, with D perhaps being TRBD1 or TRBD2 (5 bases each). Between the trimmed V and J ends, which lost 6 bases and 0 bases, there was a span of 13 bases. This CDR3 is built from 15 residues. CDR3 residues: CASSPGALSTDTQYF. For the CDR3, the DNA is TGTGCCAGCAGCCCCGGGGCCCTTAGCACAGATACGCAGTATTTT.

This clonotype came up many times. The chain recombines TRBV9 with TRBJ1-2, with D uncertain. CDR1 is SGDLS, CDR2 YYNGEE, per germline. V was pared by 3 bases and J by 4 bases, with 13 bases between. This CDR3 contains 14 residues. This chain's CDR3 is CASSEAREGYGYTF. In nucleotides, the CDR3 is TGTGCCAGCAGCGAGGCGAGGGAGGGCTATGGCTACACCTTC.

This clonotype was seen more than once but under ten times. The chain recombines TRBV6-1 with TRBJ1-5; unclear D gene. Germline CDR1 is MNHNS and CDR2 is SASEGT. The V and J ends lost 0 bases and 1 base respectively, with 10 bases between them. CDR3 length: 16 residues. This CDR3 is CASSEAAGESNQPQHF. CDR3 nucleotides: TGTGCCAGCAGTGAAGCGGCAGGAGAGAGCAATCAGCCCCAGCATTTT.

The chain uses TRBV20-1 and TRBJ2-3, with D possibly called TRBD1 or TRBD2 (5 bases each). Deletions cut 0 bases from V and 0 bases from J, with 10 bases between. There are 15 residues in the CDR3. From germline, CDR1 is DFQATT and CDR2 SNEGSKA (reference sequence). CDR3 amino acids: CSARDVGESTDTQYF. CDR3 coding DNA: TGCAGTGCTAGAGATGTAGGGGAGAGCACAGATACGCAGTATTTT.

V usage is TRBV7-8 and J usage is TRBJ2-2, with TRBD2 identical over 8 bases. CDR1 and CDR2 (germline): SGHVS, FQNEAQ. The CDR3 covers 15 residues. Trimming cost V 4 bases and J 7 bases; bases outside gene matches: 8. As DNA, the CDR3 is TGTGCCAGCAGCTACGGGGGGGATAGCTTCGGGGAGCTGTTTTTT. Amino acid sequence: CASSYGGDSFGELFF.

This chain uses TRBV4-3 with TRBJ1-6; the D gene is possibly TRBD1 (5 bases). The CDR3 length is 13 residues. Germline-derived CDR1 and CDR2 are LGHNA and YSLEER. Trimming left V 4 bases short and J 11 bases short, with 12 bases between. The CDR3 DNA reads TGCGCCAGCAGCCCCGGGGGGTTTGCACCCCTCCACTTT. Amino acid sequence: CASSPGGFAPLHF.

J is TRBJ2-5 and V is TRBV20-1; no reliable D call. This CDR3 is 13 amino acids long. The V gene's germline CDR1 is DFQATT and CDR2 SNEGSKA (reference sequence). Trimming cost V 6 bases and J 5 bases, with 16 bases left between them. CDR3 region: CSALRPNWETQYF. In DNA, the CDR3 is TGCAGTGCCCTTAGACCCAATTGGGAGACCCAGTACTTC.

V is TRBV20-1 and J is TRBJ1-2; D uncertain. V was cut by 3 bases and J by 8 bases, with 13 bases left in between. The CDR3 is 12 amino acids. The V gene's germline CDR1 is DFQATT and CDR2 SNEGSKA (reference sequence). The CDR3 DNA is TGCAGTGCTAGTCCGCTGGGATGGGGCTACACCTTC. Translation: CSASPLGWGYTF.

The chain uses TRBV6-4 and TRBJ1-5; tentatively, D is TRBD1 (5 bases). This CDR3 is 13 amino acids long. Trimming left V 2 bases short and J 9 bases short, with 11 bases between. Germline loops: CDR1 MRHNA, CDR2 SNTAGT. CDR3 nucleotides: TGTGCCAGCAGTGACCCGGTCAGGGTGCCCCAGCATTTT. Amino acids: CASSDPVRVPQHF.

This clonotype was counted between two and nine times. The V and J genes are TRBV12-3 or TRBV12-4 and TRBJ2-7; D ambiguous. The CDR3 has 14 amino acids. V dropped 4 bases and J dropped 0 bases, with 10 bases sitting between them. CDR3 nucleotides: TGTGCCAGCAGTTCCCCCCTGAGCTCCTACGAGCAGTACTTC. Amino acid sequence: CASSSPLSSYEQYF.

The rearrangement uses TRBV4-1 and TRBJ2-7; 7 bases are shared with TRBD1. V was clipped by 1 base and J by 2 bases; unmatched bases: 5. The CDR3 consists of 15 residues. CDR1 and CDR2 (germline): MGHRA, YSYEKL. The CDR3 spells CASSQGRGQAYEQYF. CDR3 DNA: TGCGCCAGCAGCCAAGGCCGCGGACAGGCCTACGAGCAGTACTTC.

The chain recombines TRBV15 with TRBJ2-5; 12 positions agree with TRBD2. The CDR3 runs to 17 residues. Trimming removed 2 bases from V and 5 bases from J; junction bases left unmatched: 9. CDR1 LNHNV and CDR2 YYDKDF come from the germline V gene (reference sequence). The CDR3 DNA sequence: TGTGCCACCAGCAGATCCCTGACTAGCGGGAGATCCGAGACCCAGTACTTC. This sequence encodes CATSRSLTSGRSETQYF.

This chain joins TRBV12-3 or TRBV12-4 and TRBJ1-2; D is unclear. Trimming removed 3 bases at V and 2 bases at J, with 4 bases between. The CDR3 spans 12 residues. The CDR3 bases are TGTGCCAGCAGTTTTGACAACTATGGCTACACCTTC. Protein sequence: CASSFDNYGYTF.

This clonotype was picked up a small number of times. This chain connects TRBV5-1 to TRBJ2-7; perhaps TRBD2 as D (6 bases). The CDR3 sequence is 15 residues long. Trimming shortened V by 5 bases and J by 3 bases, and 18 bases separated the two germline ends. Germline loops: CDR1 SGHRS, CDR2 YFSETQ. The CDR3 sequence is CASREGYDSFYEQYF. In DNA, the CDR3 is TGCGCCAGCAGGGAGGGTTACGACAGTTTCTACGAGCAGTACTTC. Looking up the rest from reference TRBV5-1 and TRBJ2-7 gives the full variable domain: KAGVTQTPRYLIKTRGQQVTLSCSPISGHRSVSWYQQTPGQGLQFLFEYFSETQRNKGNFPGRFSGRQFSNSRSEMNVSTLELGDSALYLCASREGYDSFYEQYFGPGTRLTVT.

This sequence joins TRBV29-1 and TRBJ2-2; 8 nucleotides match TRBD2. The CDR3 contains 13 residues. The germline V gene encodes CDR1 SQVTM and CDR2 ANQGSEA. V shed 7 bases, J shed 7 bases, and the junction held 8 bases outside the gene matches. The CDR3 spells CSAEGGGLGELFF. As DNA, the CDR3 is TGCAGCGCAGAAGGCGGGGGGCTCGGGGAGCTGTTTTTT.

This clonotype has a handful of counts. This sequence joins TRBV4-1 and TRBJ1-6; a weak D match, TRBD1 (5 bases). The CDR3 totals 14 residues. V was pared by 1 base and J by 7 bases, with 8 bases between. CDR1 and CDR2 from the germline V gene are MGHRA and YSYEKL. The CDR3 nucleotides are TGCGCCAGCAGCCAAGTACAGGAGAATTCACCCCTCCACTTT. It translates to CASSQVQENSPLHF.

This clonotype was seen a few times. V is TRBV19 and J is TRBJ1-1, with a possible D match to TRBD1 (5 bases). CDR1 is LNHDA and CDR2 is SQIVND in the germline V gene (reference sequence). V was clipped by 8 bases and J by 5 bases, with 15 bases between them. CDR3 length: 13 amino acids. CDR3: CASGGNPGTEAFF. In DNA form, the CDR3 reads TGTGCCAGTGGGGGGAACCCAGGAACTGAAGCTTTCTTT.

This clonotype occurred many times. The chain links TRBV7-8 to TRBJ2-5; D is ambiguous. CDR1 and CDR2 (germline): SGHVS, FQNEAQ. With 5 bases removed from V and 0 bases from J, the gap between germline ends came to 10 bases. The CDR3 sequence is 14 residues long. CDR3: CASSPLVHQETQYF. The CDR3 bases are TGTGCCAGCAGCCCTCTCGTCCACCAAGAGACCCAGTACTTC.